A selection of T cell receptor beta chains follows, all from one sample in a study of control samples from healthy donors and cancer patients. Sequencing was performed with immunoSEQ multiplex PCR; in TCRdb, only in-frame clones are kept and a portion is missing. Among fewer than 120,000 clones listed, roughly 90% were seen once. The specimen sequenced was PBMCs. The receptors originated from an older woman with lung cancer. Both conserved end residues are part of each CDR3. D genes are given only for firm matches. The size of a clone is reported for some rows only, either as once, few or many, or as a class for expanded clones.

d_call,clone_size,v_call,j_call,cdr3_length,cdr3_nt,cdr3_aa
.,.,TRBV19,TRBJ1-1,13,TGTGCCAGTAGCCGGGGGGGGAGGACTGAAGCTTTCTTT,CASSRGGRTEAFF
TRBD1,.,TRBV4-2,TRBJ1-1,15,TGTGCCAGCAGCCTCACCGGGACAGGGGGCACTGAAGCTTTCTTT,CASSLTGTGGTEAFF
TRBD1,.,TRBV12-3/TRBV12-4,TRBJ2-7,13,TGTGCCAGCAGTCCCCAGACAGGGCACGAGCAGTACTTC,CASSPQTGHEQYF
.,.,TRBV9,TRBJ2-1,15,TGTGCCAGCAGCGCCGGGAGAGGGGCCTACAATGAGCAGTTCTTC,CASSAGRGAYNEQFF
.,.,TRBV12-3/TRBV12-4,TRBJ1-2,13,TGTGCCAGCAGTCTGGGGGGGATCTATGGCTACACCTTC,CASSLGGIYGYTF
.,.,TRBV19,TRBJ1-5,16,TGTGCCAGTAGTATAGTTGCCCCCGCACGAGGGCAGCCCCAGCATTTT,CASSIVAPARGQPQHF
TRBD1,.,TRBV14,TRBJ2-7,18,TGTGCCAGCAGCCAGGGTCTCTTATTAAGGGACAGGGCCTACGAGCAGTACTTC,CASSQGLLLRDRAYEQYF
.,few,TRBV7-9,TRBJ1-1,12,TGTGCCAGCAGAACGGTGAACACTGAAGCTTTCTTT,CASRTVNTEAFF
TRBD1,few,TRBV7-9,TRBJ2-7,14,TGTGCCAGCAGCTTCGGACAGGGATCGGGCGAGCAGTACTTC,CASSFGQGSGEQYF
TRBD2,.,TRBV7-2,TRBJ2-1,16,TGTGCCAGCAGCCTCAGCGCGGGGGACTCTTACAATGAGCAGTTCTTC,CASSLSAGDSYNEQFF
TRBD1,.,TRBV5-1,TRBJ1-2,13,TGCGCCAGCAGCCCGGGACAGAACTATGGCTACACCTTC,CASSPGQNYGYTF
.,.,TRBV11-3,TRBJ2-7,16,TGTGCCAACAGCTTAGATCCCGGCCAGTGGACCTACGAGCAGTACTTC,CANSLDPGQWTYEQYF
TRBD2,few,TRBV18,TRBJ2-5,14,TGTGCCAGCTCTCATCCGGGAGGTCAAGAGACCCAGTACTTC,CASSHPGGQETQYF
.,.,TRBV2,TRBJ2-2,14,TGTGCCAGCAACGGACCTGCCAACACCGGGGAGCTGTTTTTT,CASNGPANTGELFF
.,.,TRBV5-1,TRBJ2-1,17,TGCGCCAGCAGCTTGGTGGGGGTCAGGAGCTCCTACAATGAGCAGTTCTTC,CASSLVGVRSSYNEQFF
.,.,TRBV6-5,TRBJ2-3,14,TGTGCCAGCCGGCCAGGGGTCTCCACAGATACGCAGTATTTT,CASRPGVSTDTQYF
TRBD2,.,TRBV30,TRBJ2-3,13,TGTGCCTGGACGGCGGGAGGGTCAGATACGCAGTATTTT,CAWTAGGSDTQYF
.,once,TRBV28,TRBJ1-5,13,TGTGCCAGCAGTTGGGGGAGCAATCAGCCCCAGCATTTT,CASSWGSNQPQHF
.,.,TRBV3-1/TRBV3-2,TRBJ2-6,17,TGTGCCAGCAGCCATTCCGAGTACCTCTCTGGGGCCAACGTCCTGACTTTC,CASSHSEYLSGANVLTF
TRBD1,.,TRBV19,TRBJ2-2,14,TGTGCCAGTACGGGACAGACGAACACCGGGGAGCTGTTTTTT,CASTGQTNTGELFF
TRBD2,once,TRBV5-1,TRBJ2-2,15,TGCGCCAGCAGCTTCACTAGCGGGGGGGCCGGGGAGCTGTTTTTT,CASSFTSGGAGELFF
TRBD1,.,TRBV14,TRBJ2-7,15,TGTGCCAGCAGCCAGCCCGGGACAGGGGGCGACGAGCAGTACTTC,CASSQPGTGGDEQYF
.,.,TRBV5-4,TRBJ1-1,15,TGTGCCAGCAGCCCCACGAGTTATGTAGCGGGTGAAGCTTTCTTT,CASSPTSYVAGEAFF
TRBD2,.,TRBV19,TRBJ2-7,14,TGTGCCAGTAGTAGAGGGACTAGCGGGTACGAGCAGTACTTC,CASSRGTSGYEQYF
.,.,TRBV19,TRBJ2-1,16,TGTGCCAGTAGTATCGAGGGAGCGAGCTCCTACAATGAGCAGTTCTTC,CASSIEGASSYNEQFF
.,.,TRBV28,TRBJ1-1,14,TGTGCCAGCAGTTTACTTGGGGGGGACACTGAAGCTTTCTTT,CASSLLGGDTEAFF
.,.,TRBV21-1,TRBJ1-6,13,TGTGCCACGACGGGACAGTTCAATTCACCCCTCCACTTT,CATTGQFNSPLHF
TRBD1,once,TRBV5-1,TRBJ1-2,15,TGCGCCAGCAGCCTGATGGGACAGATGAACTATGGCTACACCTTC,CASSLMGQMNYGYTF
.,.,TRBV7-9,TRBJ2-2,11,TGTGCCAGCAGTAACGGCGGGGAGCTGTTTTTT,CASSNGGELFF
TRBD2,.,TRBV19,TRBJ2-1,13,TGTGCCAGTAGCACGGGACTAGCGGGAGTGCAGTTCTTC,CASSTGLAGVQFF
.,.,TRBV5-1,TRBJ2-7,15,TGCGCCAGCAGCCTGGGGGACTCTAGGTCCCACGAGCAGTACTTC,CASSLGDSRSHEQYF